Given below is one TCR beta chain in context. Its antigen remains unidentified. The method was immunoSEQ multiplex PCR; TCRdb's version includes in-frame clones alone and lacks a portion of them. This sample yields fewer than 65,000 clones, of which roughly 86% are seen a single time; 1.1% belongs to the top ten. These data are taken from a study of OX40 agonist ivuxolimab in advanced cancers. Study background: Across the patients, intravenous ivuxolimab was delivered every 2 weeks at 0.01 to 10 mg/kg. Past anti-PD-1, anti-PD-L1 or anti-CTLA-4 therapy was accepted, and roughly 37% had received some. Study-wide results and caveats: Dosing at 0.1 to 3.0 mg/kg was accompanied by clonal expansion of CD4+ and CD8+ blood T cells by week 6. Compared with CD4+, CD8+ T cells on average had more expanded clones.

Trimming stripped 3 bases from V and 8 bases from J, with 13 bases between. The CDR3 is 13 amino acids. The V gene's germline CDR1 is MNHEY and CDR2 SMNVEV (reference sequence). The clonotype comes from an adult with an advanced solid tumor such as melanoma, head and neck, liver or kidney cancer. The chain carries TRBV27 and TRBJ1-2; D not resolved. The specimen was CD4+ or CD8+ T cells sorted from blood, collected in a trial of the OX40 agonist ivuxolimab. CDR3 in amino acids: CASSFRRESGYTF. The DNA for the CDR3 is TGTGCCAGCAGTTTCAGGAGGGAGAGCGGCTACACCTTC.